These 9 T cell receptor beta chains were all obtained from the same sample, sequenced in a study of T-cell reconstitution after alpha-beta-depleted transplantation in children. The authors prepared the TCRbeta library with unique molecular identifiers. A single record per CDR3 protein comes from TCRdb applying MiXCR to the PCR reads. The table includes 200,000 to 250,000 distinct CDR3 sequences, roughly a tenth detected once. The sample here was PBMCs, taken before TCRalphabeta/CD19-depleted stem cell transplant. These receptors all stem from a child in the first two years of life with acute myeloid leukemia, due to receive a stem cell transplant.

This clonotype was seen repeatedly, ten times or more. The chain uses TRBV9 and TRBJ1-5, with 9 nucleotides matching TRBD1. Germline trimming cut 4 bases from V and 5 bases from J; bases unmatched to any gene: 4. The CDR3 extends over 14 amino acids. From germline, CDR1 is SGDLS and CDR2 YYNGEE. Written as DNA, the CDR3 is TGTGCCAGCAGCTCGGACAGGGGCGATCAGCCCCAGCATTTT. As protein: CASSSDRGDQPQHF.

A note on this clonotype: With a much larger clone just one base away, this may be a read error. The genes are TRBV5-6 and TRBJ2-1; D is possibly TRBD2 (7 bases). Germline V gives CDR1 SGHDT, CDR2 YYEEEE. Trimming shortened V by 1 base and J by 8 bases, and 10 bases separated the two germline ends. The CDR3 runs to 13 residues. The CDR3 region is CASSLLGGDEQFF. The CDR3 nucleotides are TGTGCCAGCAGCTTGTTAGGGGGGGATGAGCAGTTCTTC.

This chain uses TRBV10-2 with TRBJ1-2, with D possibly being TRBD1 (5 bases). This CDR3 contains 16 residues. Germline assignment: CDR1 WSHSY and CDR2 SAAADI. The V end was cut by 3 bases, the J end by 8 bases, with 22 bases between. As DNA, the CDR3 is TGCGCCAGCAGTGACCCTTTGGGACTCCCCGGTCGGGGCTACACCTTC. Protein sequence: CASSDPLGLPGRGYTF.

This clonotype appeared many times. The chain joins TRBV6-2 or TRBV6-3 to TRBJ2-1, with D perhaps matching TRBD2 (6 bases). Deletions cut 0 bases from V and 3 bases from J, with 15 bases between. Germline V gene lookup returns CDR1 MNHEY and CDR2 SVGEGT. CDR3 size: 17 residues. This CDR3 is CASSYSSPAGLYNEQFF. The CDR3, as DNA: TGTGCCAGCAGTTACTCTAGCCCAGCGGGCCTCTACAATGAGCAGTTCTTC.

This clonotype was detected many times. This chain connects TRBV28 to TRBJ2-1, with D perhaps being TRBD1 or TRBD2 (6 bases each). The V gene's germline CDR1 is MDHEN and CDR2 SYDVKM. This CDR3 is 18 amino acids long. The germline V and J ends were trimmed by 3 bases and 7 bases, with 25 bases remaining between them. CDR3 coding DNA: TGTGCCAGCAGTTTCCAAGGGGGACTTCCTCGGTGGGAGAATGAGCAGTTCTTC. Translation: CASSFQGGLPRWENEQFF.

This clonotype was detected many times. CDR3 coding DNA: TGTGCCACCAGTGATACAGGGAAGGGGGCCGCCAGGGAGACCCAGTACTTC. Protein product: CATSDTGKGAARETQYF. The chain combines TRBV24-1 with TRBJ2-5; 7 nucleotides match TRBD1. V shed 3 bases, J shed 5 bases, and the junction held 14 bases outside the gene matches. CDR3 size: 17 residues. Germline lookup yields CDR1 KGHDR and CDR2 SFDVKD.

This clonotype has a handful of counts. V and J are TRBV9 and TRBJ2-1; D possibly corresponds to TRBD2 (5 bases). This CDR3 has 15 residues. Germline assignment: CDR1 SGDLS and CDR2 YYNGEE. V lost 0 bases, J lost 7 bases, and 14 bases lay in between. CDR3 region: CASSVGGPSLNEQFF. In DNA, the CDR3 is TGTGCCAGCAGCGTAGGAGGGCCGAGTTTGAATGAGCAGTTCTTC.

This clonotype was recorded at least ten times. The chain carries TRBV19 and TRBJ2-1, with D tentatively TRBD2 (6 bases). The CDR3 contains 16 residues. In germline, CDR1 is LNHDA, CDR2 SQIVND (reference sequence). The V and J ends lost 2 bases and 2 bases respectively, with 13 bases between them. The CDR3 protein is CASSIRVAETYNEQFF. The CDR3 DNA reads TGTGCCAGTAGTATACGAGTAGCGGAGACCTACAATGAGCAGTTCTTC.

The V gene is TRBV5-1, the J gene TRBJ2-7; TRBD2 matches 8 bases. Germline V gives CDR1 SGHRS, CDR2 YFSETQ. There are 15 residues in the CDR3. Losses at the gene ends were 4 bases for V and 2 bases for J; bases not matched to a gene: 8. The CDR3 protein is CASSLTAGGTYEQYF. CDR3 sequence (DNA): TGCGCCAGCAGCCTGACGGCGGGGGGAACCTACGAGCAGTACTTC. Filled out from reference TRBV5-1 and TRBJ2-7, the complete variable domain reads KAGVTQTPRYLIKTRGQQVTLSCSPISGHRSVSWYQQTPGQGLQFLFEYFSETQRNKGNFPGRFSGRQFSNSRSEMNVSTLELGDSALYLCASSLTAGGTYEQYFGPGTRLTVT.